Listed below are T cell receptor beta chains from one sample, sequenced in a study of immune cell composition in non-small cell lung cancer. The table came from immunoSEQ multiplex PCR; TCRdb's copy has only in-frame clones and leaves some out. The sample has about 4,900 clones, 72% seen once. The source material was non-adjacent lung tissue. The receptors derive from a human donor with non-small cell lung cancer. Both conserved end residues are part of each CDR3. The order of the fields is CDR3 length, J gene, D gene, clone size, V gene, CDR3 DNA, CDR3 protein. A D gene is named only where the DNA matches it firmly. Size values are once, few and many counts, or a class for expanded clones, and some rows have none.

>13|TRBJ2-7|TRBD2|NA|TRBV6-5
TGTGCCAGCAGCCCCGGCGGGGGCTACGAGCAGTACTTC
CASSPGGGYEQYF
>14|TRBJ1-4|NA|once|TRBV30
TGTGCCTGGAGTGTATCGGGGGGAGTAGAAAAACTGTTTTTT
CAWSVSGGVEKLFF
>15|TRBJ1-3|NA|NA|TRBV5-4
TGTGCCAGCAGCTTGGACGCAGGCTCTGGAAACACCATATATTTT
CASSLDAGSGNTIYF
>15|TRBJ1-2|NA|NA|TRBV2
TGTGCCAGCAGGTCCAGGGGCTTATCGGGGTATGGCTACACCTTC
CASRSRGLSGYGYTF
>16|TRBJ2-5|TRBD2|NA|TRBV5-1
TGCGCCAGCGAGCTGTCCCCAGCGGGGGCAAAAGAGACCCAGTACTTC
CASELSPAGAKETQYF
>12|TRBJ2-7|NA|NA|TRBV6-6
TGTGCCAGCAGCGTCGTATCGGGAGAGCAGTACTTC
CASSVVSGEQYF
>14|TRBJ1-2|TRBD1|NA|TRBV7-2
TGTGCCAGCAGCCCAGGACAGGGGGAGGGGGGCTACACCTTC
CASSPGQGEGGYTF
>14|TRBJ2-5|NA|NA|TRBV7-2
TGTGCCAGCAGCAACGGCGGGTACCAAGAGACCCAGTACTTC
CASSNGGYQETQYF
>14|TRBJ2-7|TRBD1|NA|TRBV23-1
TGCGCCAGCAGTCAATTCAGACAGGGCTACGAGCAGTACTTC
CASSQFRQGYEQYF
>15|TRBJ2-5|TRBD1|NA|TRBV4-1
TGCGCCAGCAGCCCTTGGGACAGCCTGCAAGACACCCAGTACTTC
CASSPWDSLQDTQYF
>14|TRBJ2-1|TRBD2|NA|TRBV9
TGTGCCAGCAGCCAGGGGACTAGCAGCTATGAGCAGTTCTTC
CASSQGTSSYEQFF
>12|TRBJ2-1|TRBD2|NA|TRBV7-2
TGTGCCAGCAGCTTAAGCGGGGATGAGCAGTTCTTC
CASSLSGDEQFF
>15|TRBJ2-1|TRBD2|NA|TRBV9
TGTGCCAGCAGCGTAGTGGCTAGCGGAGTCAATGAGCAGTTCTTC
CASSVVASGVNEQFF
>16|TRBJ1-1|NA|NA|TRBV29-1
TGCAGCGTTGAAGATCTCGTGGGTACAGGGAACGCTGAAGCTTTCTTT
CSVEDLVGTGNAEAFF
>14|TRBJ1-1|NA|few|TRBV4-3
TGCGCCAGCAGCCCCCGACAGCGCGTAAATGAAGCTTTCTTT
CASSPRQRVNEAFF
>15|TRBJ2-5|TRBD2|few|TRBV7-2
TGTGCCAGCAGCGTTAGCGGGGGGGCTTCTGGGACCCAGTACTTC
CASSVSGGASGTQYF
>13|TRBJ1-1|NA|NA|TRBV7-2
TGTGCCAGCAGCCCCTCTAGAAGGACTGAAGCTTTCTTT
CASSPSRRTEAFF
>18|TRBJ2-6|NA|NA|TRBV6-9
TGTGCCAGCAGTTCCAACAACTTACGACAAAGTCGGGCCAACGTCCTGACTTTC
CASSSNNLRQSRANVLTF
>14|TRBJ2-1|NA|NA|TRBV7-3
TGTGCCAGCAGCTTAGCGGGGGCGTACAATGAGCAGTTCTTC
CASSLAGAYNEQFF
>13|TRBJ1-4|TRBD1|NA|TRBV7-7
TGTGCCAGTCAACAGGGGCCTAATGAAAAACTGTTTTTT
CASQQGPNEKLFF
>15|TRBJ2-3|TRBD1|NA|TRBV27
TGTGCCAGCAGTCCCAGGGGGCCAATCACAGATACGCAGTATTTT
CASSPRGPITDTQYF
>13|TRBJ2-5|TRBD2|NA|TRBV6-1
TGTGCCAGCCAGCGGGGGGCAGGAGAGACCCAGTACTTC
CASQRGAGETQYF
>15|TRBJ1-6|TRBD1|NA|TRBV7-2
TGTGCCAGCAGCTTAACGGGACAGGGTTATTCACCCCTCCACTTT
CASSLTGQGYSPLHF
>19|TRBJ2-7|NA|NA|TRBV21-1
TGTGCCAGCAGCCCCCTGTCCCGGGACAGGGAAGTCTGCGGCTACGAGCAGTACTTC
CASSPLSRDREVCGYEQYF
>15|TRBJ2-3|NA|medium-sized|TRBV6-5
TGTGCCAGCAGTTGGAGGGGAGGTAACACAGATACGCAGTATTTT
CASSWRGGNTDTQYF
>16|TRBJ2-1|NA|once|TRBV7-2
TGTGCCAGCAGCTTAAATCCACAGGGAGGGAGGAATGAGCAGTTCTTC
CASSLNPQGGRNEQFF
>16|TRBJ2-3|TRBD2|NA|TRBV4-2
TGTGCCAGCAGCCAATCACCTCTAGCGGGCACAGATACGCAGTATTTT
CASSQSPLAGTDTQYF
>16|TRBJ2-3|TRBD2|NA|TRBV7-2
TGTGCCAGCAGCTTAGAGTTGCGGGAGGTCGGAGATACGCAGTATTTT
CASSLELREVGDTQYF
>14|TRBJ1-2|NA|NA|TRBV7-2
TGTGCCAGCAGCTCCGGGTCAGGGTACTATGGCTACACCTTC
CASSSGSGYYGYTF
>15|TRBJ2-1|TRBD2|NA|TRBV6-1
TGTGCCAGCAGGGGGACTAGCGGCTCTTACAATGAGCAGTTCTTC
CASRGTSGSYNEQFF
>14|TRBJ1-5|TRBD1|NA|TRBV6-1
TGTGCCAGCAGTGGTGAGGGGGCCAATCAGCCCCAGCATTTT
CASSGEGANQPQHF
>14|TRBJ2-3|NA|few|TRBV21-1
TGTGCCAGCAGCAAAGCGGGCCGCACAGATACGCAGTATTTT
CASSKAGRTDTQYF
>13|TRBJ2-1|NA|few|TRBV27
TGTGCCACTCGGGAGTCCCCATCGGCCGGCGGTCTCTTC
CATRESPSAGGLF
>12|TRBJ2-7|TRBD2|NA|TRBV5-6
TGTGCCAGCAGCTTCGGGAGGTGGGAGCAGTACTTC
CASSFGRWEQYF
>16|TRBJ2-3|TRBD2|NA|TRBV7-3
TGTGCCAGCAGCTCGCTAGCGGGACGTAGCACAGATACGCAGTATTTT
CASSSLAGRSTDTQYF
>13|TRBJ1-1|NA|NA|TRBV6-5
TGTGCCAGCAGCCGGACCTCGGGGACTGAAGCTTTCTTT
CASSRTSGTEAFF
>17|TRBJ2-6|NA|few|TRBV5-1
TGCGCCAGCAGCGCGGGACAGCCCGGCTCTGGGGCCAACGTCCTGACTTTC
CASSAGQPGSGANVLTF
>15|TRBJ2-1|TRBD2|NA|TRBV15
TGTGCCACCAGCAGAGGAACTAGCGGGGTCAATGAGCAGTTCTTC
CATSRGTSGVNEQFF
>15|TRBJ2-3|TRBD1|NA|TRBV5-1
TGCGCCAGCAGCTTGACAGGGGGCTGGACAGATACGCAGTATTTT
CASSLTGGWTDTQYF
>15|TRBJ2-5|NA|few|TRBV7-2
TGTGCCAGCAGCTTAGATCCGGGTCCGTGGGAGACCCAGTACTTC
CASSLDPGPWETQYF
>17|TRBJ2-4|TRBD1|NA|TRBV5-4
TGTGCCAGCAGCTTGTCGGGACAGGGGAGAGTCAAAAACATTCAGTACTTC
CASSLSGQGRVKNIQYF
>16|TRBJ2-5|TRBD2|few|TRBV6-5
TGTGCCAGCAGTTACTCGTCTAGCGGGGGAGGTGAGACCCAGTACTTC
CASSYSSSGGGETQYF
>13|TRBJ2-7|TRBD2|NA|TRBV27
TGTGCCAGCAGTTCTCGACTAGCGGAGAGGCAGTACTTC
CASSSRLAERQYF
>14|TRBJ1-2|NA|NA|TRBV6-1
TGTGCCAGCACCGAAGGAGGTGGAGCATATGGCTACACCTTC
CASTEGGGAYGYTF
>13|TRBJ1-2|NA|NA|TRBV5-6
TGTGCCAGCAGCGGCCGGAGGGTAGGTGGCTACACCTTC
CASSGRRVGGYTF
>16|TRBJ2-7|NA|few|TRBV2
TGTGCCAGCAGTACCGATGACAGCCTGATTGTTTACGAGCAGTACTTC
CASSTDDSLIVYEQYF
>16|TRBJ2-2|TRBD1|NA|TRBV5-1
TGCGCCAGCAGAGAATCCGGGACAGAGAACACCGGGGAGCTGTTTTTT
CASRESGTENTGELFF
>14|TRBJ1-1|NA|NA|TRBV2
TGTGCCAGCGGCCTAGCGGGGGCAGGCACTGAAGCTTTCTTT
CASGLAGAGTEAFF
>15|TRBJ2-1|TRBD2|NA|TRBV23-1
TGCGCCAGCAGTCGGACTGGCGGGGGGGCCTATGAGCAGTTCTTC
CASSRTGGGAYEQFF
>15|TRBJ2-3|TRBD2|once|TRBV5-4
TGTGCCAGCAGCTTCCCACTAGCGGGAGAAGATACGCAGTATTTT
CASSFPLAGEDTQYF